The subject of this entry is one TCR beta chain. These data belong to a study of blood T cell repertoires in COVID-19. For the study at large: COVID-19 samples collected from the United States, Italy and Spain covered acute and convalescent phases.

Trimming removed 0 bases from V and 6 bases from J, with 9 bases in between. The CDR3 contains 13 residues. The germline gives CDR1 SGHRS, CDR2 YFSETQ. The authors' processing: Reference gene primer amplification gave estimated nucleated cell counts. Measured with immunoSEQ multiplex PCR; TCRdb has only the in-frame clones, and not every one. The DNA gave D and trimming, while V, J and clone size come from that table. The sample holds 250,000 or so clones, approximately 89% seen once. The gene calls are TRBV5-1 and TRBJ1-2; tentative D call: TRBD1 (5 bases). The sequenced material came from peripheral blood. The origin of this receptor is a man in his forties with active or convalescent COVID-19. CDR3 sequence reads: CASSLGEGNGYTF. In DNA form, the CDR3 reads TGCGCCAGCAGCTTGGGGGAGGGGAATGGCTACACCTTC.